This T cell receptor (beta chain) is drawn from a study of glioma-infiltrating T cells after dendritic cell vaccination. The time point denotes: after dendritic cell vaccination, including at tumor progression/relapse. Amplification used 60 V beta primers and 13 J beta primers. Repertoires were generated with immunoSEQ multiplex PCR, while TCRdb's copy carries only in-frame clones and drops some. The sample lists 65,000 to 80,000 clones, about nine tenths occurring once. CDR1 SGHTA and CDR2 FQGTGA come from the germline V gene. The V gene end was trimmed by 8 bases and the J gene end by 9 bases; junction bases not matched to a gene: 12. The CDR3 loop spans 14 amino acids.

The receptor's source is a human donor with glioblastoma. The input for sequencing was blood, taken after dendritic cell vaccination. The V call is TRBV7-3, the J call TRBJ2-1; TRBD2 matches 8 bases. This chain's CDR3 is CASRSASGYGEQFF. The CDR3, as DNA: TGTGCCAGCCGGTCGGCTAGCGGGTACGGTGAGCAGTTCTTC.